This T cell receptor (beta chain) was obtained from a study of CD8+CD57+ T cells in acquired aplastic anemia. Study context: DNA from sorted CD4+ and CD8+ cells averaged around 3 ug.

Template material for TCR beta VDJ and CDR3 profiling consisted of genomic DNA. TCRdb re-derived calls from the reads in MiXCR, one entry per CDR3 protein. This table has about 98,000 distinct CDR3 sequences, approximately 73% appearing once. General observations from the study: Patients and controls shared twenty-nine CD8+ CDR3 sequences, highly expressed in patients.

CDR1 and CDR2 from the germline V gene are MGHRA and YSYEKL. The CDR3 consists of 14 residues. V lost 0 bases and J 8 bases, leaving 13 bases between the germline ends. The sequenced patients had an expansion of CD8+CD57+ cells seen by flow cytometry. The sample holds many counts of this clonotype. Its antigen is still unknown. The chain joins TRBV4-1 to TRBJ1-2, with D tentatively TRBD1 (5 bases). The receptor was derived from a human donor with aplastic anemia. The sample was sorted CD4+, CD8+, or CD8+CD57+ T cells (not recorded which) from PBMCs. The CDR3 DNA sequence: TGCGCCAGCAGCCAAGAGACAGCCCGATGGGGCTACACCTTC. Amino acid sequence: CASSQETARWGYTF.